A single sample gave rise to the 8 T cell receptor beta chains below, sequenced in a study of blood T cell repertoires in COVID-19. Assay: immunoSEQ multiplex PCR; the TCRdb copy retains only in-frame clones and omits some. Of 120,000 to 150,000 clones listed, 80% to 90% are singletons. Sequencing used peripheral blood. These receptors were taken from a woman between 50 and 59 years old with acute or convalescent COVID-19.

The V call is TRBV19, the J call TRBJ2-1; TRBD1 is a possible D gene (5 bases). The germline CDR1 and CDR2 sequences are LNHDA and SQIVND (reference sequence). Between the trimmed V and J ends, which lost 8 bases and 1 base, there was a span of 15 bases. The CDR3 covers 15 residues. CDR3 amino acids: CASDPGISSYNEQFF. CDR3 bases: TGTGCCAGTGACCCAGGGATATCTTCCTACAATGAGCAGTTCTTC.

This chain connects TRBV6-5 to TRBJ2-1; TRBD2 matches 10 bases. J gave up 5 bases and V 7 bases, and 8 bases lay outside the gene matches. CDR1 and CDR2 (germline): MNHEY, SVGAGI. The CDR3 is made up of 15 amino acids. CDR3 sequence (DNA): TGTGCCAGCACTGTCACTAGCGGGACACACAATGAGCAGTTCTTC. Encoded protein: CASTVTSGTHNEQFF.

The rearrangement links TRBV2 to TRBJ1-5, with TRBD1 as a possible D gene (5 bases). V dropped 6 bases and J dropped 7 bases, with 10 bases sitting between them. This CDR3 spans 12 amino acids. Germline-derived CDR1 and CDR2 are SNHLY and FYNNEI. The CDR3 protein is CASRDSGQPQHF. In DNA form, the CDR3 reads TGTGCCAGCAGGGATTCAGGGCAGCCCCAGCATTTT.

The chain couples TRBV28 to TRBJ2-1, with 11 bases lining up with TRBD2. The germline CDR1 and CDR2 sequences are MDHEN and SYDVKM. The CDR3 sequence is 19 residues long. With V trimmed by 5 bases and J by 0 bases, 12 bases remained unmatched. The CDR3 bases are TGTGCCAGCAGTCAGGGACTAGCGGTCTACTTGAGCTCCTACAATGAGCAGTTCTTC. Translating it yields CASSQGLAVYLSSYNEQFF.

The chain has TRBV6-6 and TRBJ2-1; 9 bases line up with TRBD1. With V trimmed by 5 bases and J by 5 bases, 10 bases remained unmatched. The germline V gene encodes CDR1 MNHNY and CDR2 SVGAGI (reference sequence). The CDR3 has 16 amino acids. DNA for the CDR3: TGTGCCAGCAGTCCTCCGGGACAGGGATGGGACAATGAGCAGTTCTTC. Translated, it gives CASSPPGQGWDNEQFF.

The CDR3 coding sequence is TGTGCCAGCAGCCAAGTTCCGGGGAACACTGAAGCTTTCTTT. Protein: CASSQVPGNTEAFF. The chain has TRBV3-1 (or the pseudogene TRBV3-2) and TRBJ1-1; no clear D. The CDR3 runs to 14 residues. Trimming shortened V by 1 base and J by 1 base, and 7 bases separated the two germline ends. The germline CDR1 and CDR2 sequences are LGHDT and YNNKEL (reference sequence).

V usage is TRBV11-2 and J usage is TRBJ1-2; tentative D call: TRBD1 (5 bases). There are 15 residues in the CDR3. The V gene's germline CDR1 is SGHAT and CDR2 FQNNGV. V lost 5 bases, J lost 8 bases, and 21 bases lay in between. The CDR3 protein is CASSRNVRVMGGYTF. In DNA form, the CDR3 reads TGTGCCAGCAGCCGGAATGTCAGGGTGATGGGCGGCTACACCTTC. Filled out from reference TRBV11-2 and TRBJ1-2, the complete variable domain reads EAGVAQSPRYKIIEKRQSVAFWCNPISGHATLYWYQQILGQGPKLLIQFQNNGVVDDSQLPKDRFSAERLKGVDSTLKIQPAKLEDSAVYLCASSRNVRVMGGYTFGSGTRLTVV.

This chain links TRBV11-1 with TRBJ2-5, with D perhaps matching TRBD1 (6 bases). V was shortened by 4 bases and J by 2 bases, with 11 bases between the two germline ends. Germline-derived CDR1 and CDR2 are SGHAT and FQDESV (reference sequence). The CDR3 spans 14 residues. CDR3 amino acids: CASSSWTDQETQYF. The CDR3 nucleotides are TGTGCCAGCAGCTCTTGGACAGATCAAGAGACCCAGTACTTC.